The 14 T cell receptor beta chains given below trace back to one sample, sequenced in a study of early T cells in non-severe SARS-CoV-2 infection. Via MiXCR, TCRdb re-called the 5' RACE reads, giving one row per CDR3 protein. The repertoire holds roughly 40,000 distinct CDR3 sequences, with approximately 12% as singletons. The sequencing input was whole blood. These TCRs come from an adult who was a healthcare worker with PCR-confirmed SARS-CoV-2 infection or an uninfected control (not recorded which).

The rearrangement joins TRBV7-9 to TRBJ2-3, with D uncertain. Germline CDR1 reads SEHNR; CDR2 reads FQNEAQ (reference sequence). The CDR3 totals 15 residues. Trimming removed 1 base from V and 3 bases from J, with 11 bases in between. This CDR3 reads CASSLVSLATDTQYF. CDR3 nucleotide sequence: TGTGCCAGCAGCTTAGTATCCTTAGCTACAGATACGCAGTATTTT.

The table lists this clonotype with a few counts. The chain couples TRBV5-1 to TRBJ2-2; 10 nucleotides agree with TRBD1. V trimming: 4 bases; J trimming: 6 bases; junction bases outside the gene matches: 6. The germline gives CDR1 SGHRS, CDR2 YFSETQ. This CDR3 contains 15 residues. The CDR3 sequence: CASSMRTGGAGELFF. CDR3 bases: TGCGCCAGCAGCATGAGGACAGGGGGAGCCGGGGAGCTGTTTTTT.

V gene TRBV28 combines with J gene TRBJ1-3; D unresolved. The CDR3 sequence is 13 residues long. The germline CDR1 and CDR2 sequences are MDHEN and SYDVKM. Trimming left V 3 bases short and J 4 bases short, with 7 bases between. CDR3 sequence reads: CASSFGEGNTIYF. As DNA, the CDR3 is TGTGCCAGCAGTTTTGGGGAAGGAAACACCATATATTTT.

This clonotype was found a few times. The chain is built from TRBV7-8 and TRBJ2-1; D uncertain. The germline gives CDR1 SGHVS, CDR2 FQNEAQ. V lost 2 bases and J 2 bases, leaving 10 bases between the germline ends. The CDR3 consists of 15 residues. The CDR3 coding sequence is TGTGCCAGCAGCTTAACTTTAGGCCCCTACAATGAGCAGTTCTTC. It specifies CASSLTLGPYNEQFF.

The table lists this clonotype with a few counts. V usage is TRBV20-1 and J usage is TRBJ1-6; 7 positions agree with TRBD1. The V and J ends lost 7 bases and 7 bases, in that order; junction bases with no gene match: 10. Germline loops: CDR1 DFQATT, CDR2 SNEGSKA (reference sequence). The CDR3 is 14 residues long. The CDR3 bases are TGCAGTGGAACACAGGGGATAGGGAATTCACCCCTCCACTTT. This codes for CSGTQGIGNSPLHF.

In its sample, this clonotype was seen many times. V is TRBV6-6 and J is TRBJ2-7; 12 bases agree with TRBD2. In germline, CDR1 is MNHNY, CDR2 SVGAGI (reference sequence). The CDR3 contains 16 residues. Trimming took 6 bases from V and 4 from J; bases not matched to a gene: 10. The CDR3 spells CASRTSGGSTFYEQYF. DNA for the CDR3: TGTGCCAGCAGGACTAGCGGGGGATCGACTTTTTACGAGCAGTACTTC.

This clonotype was counted at least ten times. This rearrangement joins TRBV5-4 to TRBJ1-2; no reliable D call. This CDR3 contains 14 residues. Deletions cut 4 bases from V and 8 bases from J, with 18 bases between. The germline CDR1 and CDR2 sequences are SGHNT and YYREEE (reference sequence). The CDR3 DNA reads TGTGCCAGCAGCCCGGCAGCGGGGAGGCAGGGCTACACCTTC. Its protein product is CASSPAAGRQGYTF.

The rearrangement links TRBV6-6 to TRBJ2-7; no firm D call. V dropped 7 bases and J dropped 4 bases, with 17 bases sitting between them. Germline V gene data show CDR1 as MNHNY and CDR2 as SVGAGI (reference sequence). The CDR3 length is 14 residues. CDR3: CASTLPERVYEQYF. CDR3 in DNA: TGTGCCAGCACCTTACCGGAGCGAGTTTACGAGCAGTACTTC.

This clonotype has a count of ten or more. The chain employs TRBV2 and TRBJ1-5; 9 bases match TRBD1. V was clipped by 6 bases and J by 6 bases; unmatched bases: 6. The CDR3 extends over 14 amino acids. Germline V gene lookup returns CDR1 SNHLY and CDR2 FYNNEI. CDR3: CASSGQGIGQPQHF. The CDR3 nucleotides are TGTGCCAGCAGCGGACAGGGGATTGGTCAGCCCCAGCATTTT.

This clonotype was picked up many times. V is TRBV7-9 and J is TRBJ1-2; unclear D gene. V was shortened by 1 base and J by 8 bases, with 14 bases between the two germline ends. Germline assignment: CDR1 SEHNR and CDR2 FQNEAQ (reference sequence). The CDR3 has 14 amino acids. The CDR3 loop reads CASSLEPVEVGYTF. CDR3 nucleotides: TGTGCCAGCAGCTTAGAGCCTGTCGAAGTAGGCTACACCTTC.

The rearrangement links TRBV20-1 to TRBJ1-1; 11 nucleotides match TRBD1. The CDR3 spans 16 residues. The V gene end was trimmed by 1 base and the J gene end by 4 bases; junction bases not matched to a gene: 8. Germline V gene sequence: CDR1 DFQATT, CDR2 SNEGSKA (reference sequence). CDR3 residues: CSARAPGQGVFTEAFF. DNA of the CDR3: TGCAGTGCTAGAGCGCCGGGACAGGGGGTGTTCACTGAAGCTTTCTTT.

A note on this clonotype: A much more abundant neighbour one base away suggests this may be a read error. V usage is TRBV6-2 or TRBV6-3 and J usage is TRBJ2-2, with a weak D call TRBD2 (6 bases). There are 17 residues in the CDR3. Germline CDR1 is MNHEY and CDR2 is SVGEGT. The CDR3 region has the DNA TGTGCCAGCAGGACTATCCGGGACTCCTGGAGATTTGGGGAGCTGATTTTT. Translation: CASRTIRDSWRFGELIF.

This clonotype came up many times. This CDR3 reads CASSGLAAAYNEQFF. The CDR3 region has the DNA TGTGCCAGCAGTGGACTAGCGGCCGCCTACAATGAGCAGTTCTTC. This chain joins TRBV2 and TRBJ2-1, with 9 bases fitting TRBD2. The germline gives CDR1 SNHLY, CDR2 FYNNEI. V lost 4 bases, J lost 2 bases, and 3 bases stayed unmatched. The CDR3 is 15 residues long.

This clonotype was detected a few times. The chain uses TRBV6-6 and TRBJ1-1, with D unresolved. The germline CDR1 and CDR2 sequences are MNHNY and SVGAGI (reference sequence). The V end lost 5 bases, the J end lost 7 bases, and 11 bases lay between the germline ends. The CDR3 sequence is 12 residues long. The CDR3 DNA reads as TGTGCCAGCAGTAAGGGCCAGCGTGAAGCTTTCTTT. Its translation: CASSKGQREAFF.